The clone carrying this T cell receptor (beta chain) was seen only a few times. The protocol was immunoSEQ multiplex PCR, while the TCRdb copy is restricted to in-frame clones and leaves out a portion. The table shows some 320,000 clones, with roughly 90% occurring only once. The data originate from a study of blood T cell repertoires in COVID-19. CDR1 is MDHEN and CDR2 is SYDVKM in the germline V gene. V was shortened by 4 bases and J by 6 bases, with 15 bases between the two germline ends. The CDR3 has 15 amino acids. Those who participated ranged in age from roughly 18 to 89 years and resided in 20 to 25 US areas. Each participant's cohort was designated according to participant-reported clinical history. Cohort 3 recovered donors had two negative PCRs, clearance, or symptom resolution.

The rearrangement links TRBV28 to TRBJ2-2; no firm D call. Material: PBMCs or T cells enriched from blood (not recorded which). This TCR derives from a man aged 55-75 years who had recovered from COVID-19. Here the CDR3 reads CASSSRSGFAGELFF. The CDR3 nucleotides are TGTGCCAGCAGTTCTCGGAGTGGGTTCGCCGGGGAGCTGTTTTTT.